Listed below are T cell receptor beta chains from one sample, sequenced in a study of blood T cell repertoires in COVID-19. Clones were read by immunoSEQ multiplex PCR, and TCRdb kept only the in-frame ones, dropping some. Of about 180,000 clones detected, about 86% appear once; the ten largest clones hold under 3%. Material for sequencing was peripheral blood. Every receptor here comes from a woman aged 25 to 39 with active or convalescent COVID-19. The CDR3 runs from the conserved cysteine through the conserved F or W.

V gene,CDR3 protein
TRBV6-5,CASSFDSYEQYF
TRBV6-5,CASSPGQGGGYTF
TRBV18,CASSPGQGMNTEAFF
TRBV15,CATSEPGLSTDTQYF
TRBV11-3,CASSFRGGETYEQYF
TRBV6-2/TRBV6-3,CASSYSPSRENFF
TRBV5-5,CASSLFIGDGGYTF
TRBV11-2,CASSKGRGASILAKNIQYF
TRBV4-2,CASSQEDGRGNQPQHF
TRBV10-3,CAISDTRTGFYEQYF
TRBV18,CASSPPGTGYGYTF
TRBV4-2,CASSHYGTGNDGYTF
TRBV20-1,CSARGDTEAFF
TRBV13,CASSYRTGSYEQYF
TRBV13,CASSPGLVNEQFF
TRBV15,CATSREILAGGQDTQYF
TRBV11-2,CASSLEQAANYGYTF
TRBV5-6,CASSTWGVINYGYTF
TRBV5-1,CASSTQGNNEQFF
TRBV25-1,CASRATGGSEAFF
TRBV11-2,CASSAERYGYTF
TRBV5-6,CASSLPRWTSGRSGELFF
TRBV6-2/TRBV6-3,CASSADRWSNQPQHF
TRBV5-1,CASSLAAGSNEKLFF